The 10 T cell receptor beta chains given below trace back to one sample, sequenced in a study of T cells in Graves' hyperthyroidism and ophthalmopathy. Using RNA transcripts as the source, TCR beta CDR3 regions were amplified. Using the HTBI primer set, a first-round RT-PCR was run on the TCR CDR3. TCRdb used MiXCR to reprocess the multiplex PCR reads, holding one entry per CDR3 protein. The sample records fewer than 650,000 distinct CDR3 sequences, approximately 15% being singletons. Sequencing was carried out using blood. Receptors originate from a woman between 18 and 29 years old with Graves' ophthalmopathy.

This clonotype was picked up many times. The chain recombines TRBV28 with TRBJ2-1; 9 nucleotides line up with TRBD2. The CDR3 runs to 15 residues. V was pared by 0 bases and J by 7 bases, with 4 bases of the junction left unmatched. In germline, CDR1 is MDHEN, CDR2 SYDVKM. The CDR3 region is CASSLWGLASNEQFF. In DNA form, the CDR3 reads TGTGCCAGCAGTTTATGGGGACTAGCTTCGAATGAGCAGTTCTTC.

This clonotype was found many times. V gene TRBV11-2 combines with J gene TRBJ2-2; weak D call: TRBD2 (6 bases). CDR1 is SGHAT, CDR2 FQNNGV, per germline. V was pared by 5 bases and J by 1 base, with 11 bases between. The CDR3 has 15 residues. As DNA, the CDR3 is TGTGCCAGCAGCGCGGGATTGAGGAACACCGGGGAGCTGTTTTTT. It is translated as CASSAGLRNTGELFF. Full variable domain (missing parts from reference TRBV11-2 and TRBJ2-2): EAGVAQSPRYKIIEKRQSVAFWCNPISGHATLYWYQQILGQGPKLLIQFQNNGVVDDSQLPKDRFSAERLKGVDSTLKIQPAKLEDSAVYLCASSAGLRNTGELFFGEGSRLTVL.

This clonotype was seen ten or more times. The genes are TRBV12-5 and TRBJ2-7; the D gene could be TRBD1 or TRBD2 (5 bases each). The CDR3 covers 16 residues. The germline gives CDR1 LGHNT, CDR2 FRNRAP. V lost 0 bases and J lost 3, with 15 bases in between. In DNA, the CDR3 is TGTGCTAGTGGTTTGGTACTGGGGACGGCCAGCTACGAGCAGTACTTC. This gives the protein CASGLVLGTASYEQYF.

In its sample, this clonotype was seen a few times. This clone may be a read error of a much larger clone one base away. The chain carries TRBV11-2 and TRBJ2-1, with 12 positions matching TRBD2. CDR1 SGHAT and CDR2 FQNNGV come from the germline V gene. The CDR3 totals 15 residues. The ends lost 7 bases at V and 6 bases at J; junction bases unmatched: 7. The CDR3 loop is CASTSASGRGNEQFF. The CDR3 DNA sequence: TGTGCCAGCACCTCGGCTAGCGGGAGGGGCAATGAGCAGTTCTTC.

The rearrangement uses TRBV9 and TRBJ2-1; D is possibly TRBD1 (6 bases). The CDR3 extends over 17 amino acids. Per the germline V gene, CDR1 is SGDLS and CDR2 is YYNGEE. Trimming took 4 bases from V and 0 from J, leaving 17 bases between them. CDR3 in amino acids: CASSKPKGESSYNEQFF. In nucleotides, the CDR3 is TGTGCCAGCAGCAAACCGAAGGGGGAAAGCTCCTACAATGAGCAGTTCTTC.

The sample holds many counts of this clonotype. This chain uses TRBV20-1 with TRBJ2-3, with 8 nucleotides matching TRBD2. Germline V gives CDR1 DFQATT, CDR2 SNEGSKA (reference sequence). V shed 0 bases and J 2 bases; nucleotides not matched to a gene: 7. The CDR3 consists of 16 residues. CDR3 region: CSARDVAGGHTDTQYF. As DNA, the CDR3 is TGCAGTGCTAGAGATGTTGCGGGAGGACACACAGATACGCAGTATTTT.

This clonotype was seen ten or more times. V and J are TRBV2 and TRBJ2-1; 16 positions agree with TRBD2. This CDR3 contains 15 residues. V trimming: 4 bases; J trimming: 8 bases; junction bases outside the gene matches: 2. Looked up from germline, CDR1 is SNHLY and CDR2 is FYNNEI. CDR3 DNA: TGTGCCAGCAGTGCCGGGACTAGCGGGAGGGATGAGCAGTTCTTC. Translated, it gives CASSAGTSGRDEQFF.

This clonotype was detected ten times or more. This sequence joins TRBV5-1 and TRBJ1-2; D is possibly TRBD1 (6 bases). The V gene's germline CDR1 is SGHRS and CDR2 YFSETQ. The CDR3 is 14 residues long. With 1 base removed from V and 5 bases from J, the gap between germline ends came to 12 bases. The CDR3 reads CASSLWTELYGYTF. CDR3 bases: TGCGCCAGCAGCTTGTGGACAGAGCTTTATGGCTACACCTTC.

In this sample, this clonotype turned up a few times. One end of the junction varies from germline; a read error may be responsible. The V call is TRBV7-9, the J call TRBJ2-5; a weak D match, TRBD1 (5 bases). CDR1 SEHNR and CDR2 FQNEAQ come from the germline V gene (reference sequence). The CDR3 runs to 15 residues. The CDR3 sequence is CASSSTPGIQETQYF. The DNA for the CDR3 is TGTGCTAGCAGCTCCACCCCAGGGATCCAAGAGACCCAGTACTTC.

In its sample, this clonotype was seen many times. The chain employs TRBV28 and TRBJ1-2, with no clear D. The CDR3 runs 16 residues. Germline loops: CDR1 MDHEN, CDR2 SYDVKM. Deletions cut 2 bases from V and 0 bases from J, with 13 bases between. The CDR3 sequence: CASSLRASSANYGYTF. The DNA of the CDR3 is TGTGCCAGCAGTTTAAGGGCCAGTTCAGCTAACTATGGCTACACCTTC.